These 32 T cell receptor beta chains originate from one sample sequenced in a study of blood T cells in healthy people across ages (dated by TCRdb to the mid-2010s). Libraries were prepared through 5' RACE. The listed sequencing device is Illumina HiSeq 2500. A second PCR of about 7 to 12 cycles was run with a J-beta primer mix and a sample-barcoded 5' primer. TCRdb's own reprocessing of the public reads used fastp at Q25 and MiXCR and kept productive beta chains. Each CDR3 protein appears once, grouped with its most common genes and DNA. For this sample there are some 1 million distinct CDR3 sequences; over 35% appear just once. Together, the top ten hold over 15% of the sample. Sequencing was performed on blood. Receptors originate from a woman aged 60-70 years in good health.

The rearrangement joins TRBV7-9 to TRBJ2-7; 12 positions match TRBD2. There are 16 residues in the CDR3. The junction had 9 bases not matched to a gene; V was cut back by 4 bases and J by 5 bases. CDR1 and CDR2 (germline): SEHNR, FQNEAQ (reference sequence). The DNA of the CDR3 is TGTGCCAGCAGCTCAGCTTCGACTAGCGGGAGCGACGAGCAGTACTTC. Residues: CASSSASTSGSDEQYF.

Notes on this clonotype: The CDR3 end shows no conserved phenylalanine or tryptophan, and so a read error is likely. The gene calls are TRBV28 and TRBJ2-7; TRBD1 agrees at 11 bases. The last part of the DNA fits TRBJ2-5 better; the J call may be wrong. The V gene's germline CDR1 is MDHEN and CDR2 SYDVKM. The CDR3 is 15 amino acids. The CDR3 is CASSLRTGGRETQYL. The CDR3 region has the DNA TGTGCCAGCAGTTTGAGGACAGGGGGCAGGGAGACCCAGTACTTA.

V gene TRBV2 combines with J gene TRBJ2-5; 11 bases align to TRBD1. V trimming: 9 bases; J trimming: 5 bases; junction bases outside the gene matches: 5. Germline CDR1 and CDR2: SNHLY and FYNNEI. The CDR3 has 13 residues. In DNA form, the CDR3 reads TGTGCCAGTCGGACAGGGGGCGTCGAGACCCAGTACTTC. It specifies CASRTGGVETQYF.

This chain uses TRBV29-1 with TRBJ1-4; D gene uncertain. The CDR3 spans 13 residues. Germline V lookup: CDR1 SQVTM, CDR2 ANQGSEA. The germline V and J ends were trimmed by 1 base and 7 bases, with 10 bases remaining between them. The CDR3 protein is CSVEARDAEKLFF. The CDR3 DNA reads TGCAGCGTTGAAGCTAGGGATGCTGAAAAACTGTTTTTT.

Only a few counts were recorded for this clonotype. CDR3 bases: TGTGCCAGCAGTTTGGGACAGGGAAGTAACTCCTACAATGAGCAGTTCTTC. It yields the protein CASSLGQGSNSYNEQFF. The rearrangement joins TRBV27 to TRBJ2-1; TRBD1 matches 9 bases. This CDR3 contains 17 residues. V lost 3 bases and J lost 0; bases outside the gene matches: 6. Germline V gene lookup returns CDR1 MNHEY and CDR2 SMNVEV (reference sequence).

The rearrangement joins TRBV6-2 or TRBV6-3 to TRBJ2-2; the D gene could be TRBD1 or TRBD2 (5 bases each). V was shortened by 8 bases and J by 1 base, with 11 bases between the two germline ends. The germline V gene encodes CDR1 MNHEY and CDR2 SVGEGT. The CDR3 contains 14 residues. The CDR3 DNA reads TGTGCCAGCCTCCGGGACCAGAACACCGGGGAGCTGTTTTTT. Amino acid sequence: CASLRDQNTGELFF.

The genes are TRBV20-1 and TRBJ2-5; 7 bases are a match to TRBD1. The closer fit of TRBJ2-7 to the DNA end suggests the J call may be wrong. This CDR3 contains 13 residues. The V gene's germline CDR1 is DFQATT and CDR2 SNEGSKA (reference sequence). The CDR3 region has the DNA TGCAGTGCTCGGGACAGTGCCCACTACGAGCAGTACTTC. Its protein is CSARDSAHYEQYF.

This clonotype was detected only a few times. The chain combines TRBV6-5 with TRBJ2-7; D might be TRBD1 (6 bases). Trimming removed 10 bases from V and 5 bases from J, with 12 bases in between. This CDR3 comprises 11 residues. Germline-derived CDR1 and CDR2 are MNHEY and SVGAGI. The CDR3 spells CATVRGNEQYF. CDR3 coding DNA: TGTGCCACCGTCAGGGGCAACGAGCAGTACTTC.

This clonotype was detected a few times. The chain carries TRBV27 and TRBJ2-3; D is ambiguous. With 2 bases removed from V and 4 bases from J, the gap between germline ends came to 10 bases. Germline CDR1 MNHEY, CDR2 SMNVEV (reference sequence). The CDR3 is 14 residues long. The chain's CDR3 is CASSLNGYSDTQYF. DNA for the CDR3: TGTGCCAGCAGTTTAAATGGTTACTCAGATACGCAGTATTTT.

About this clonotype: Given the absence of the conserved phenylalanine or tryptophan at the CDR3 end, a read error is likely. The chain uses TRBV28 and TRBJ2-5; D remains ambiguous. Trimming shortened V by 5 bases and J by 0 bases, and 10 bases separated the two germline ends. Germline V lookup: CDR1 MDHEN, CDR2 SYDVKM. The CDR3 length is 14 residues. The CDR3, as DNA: TGTGCCAGCAGTCCCGCCGGGTACCAAGAGACCCAGTACTCC. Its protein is CASSPAGYQETQYS.

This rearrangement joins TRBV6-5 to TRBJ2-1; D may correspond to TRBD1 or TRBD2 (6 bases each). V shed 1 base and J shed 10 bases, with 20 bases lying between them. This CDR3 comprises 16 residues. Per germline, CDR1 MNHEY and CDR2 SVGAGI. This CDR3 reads CASSYWSAGYGGEQFF. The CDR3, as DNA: TGTGCCAGCAGTTACTGGTCTGCGGGGTACGGGGGCGAGCAGTTCTTC.

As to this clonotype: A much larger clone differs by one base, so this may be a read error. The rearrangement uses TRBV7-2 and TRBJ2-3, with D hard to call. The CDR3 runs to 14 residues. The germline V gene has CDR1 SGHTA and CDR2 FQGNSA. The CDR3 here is CAGSLVRKGDTQYF. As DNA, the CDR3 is TGTGCCGGCAGCTTAGTCCGGAAGGGTGATACGCAGTATTTT.

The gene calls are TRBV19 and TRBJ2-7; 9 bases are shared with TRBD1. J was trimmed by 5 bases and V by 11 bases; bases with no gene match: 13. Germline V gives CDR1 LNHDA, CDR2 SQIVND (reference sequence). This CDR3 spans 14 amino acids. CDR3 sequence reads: CASRRDREGNEQYF. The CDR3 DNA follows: TGTGCCTCGAGGCGGGACAGGGAGGGTAACGAGCAGTACTTC.

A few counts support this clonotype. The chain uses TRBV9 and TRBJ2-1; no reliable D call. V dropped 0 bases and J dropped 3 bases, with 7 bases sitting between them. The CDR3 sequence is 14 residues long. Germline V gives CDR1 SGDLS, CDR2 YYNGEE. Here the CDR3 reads CASSVESVYNEQFF. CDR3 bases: TGTGCCAGCAGCGTAGAGTCGGTCTACAATGAGCAGTTCTTC.

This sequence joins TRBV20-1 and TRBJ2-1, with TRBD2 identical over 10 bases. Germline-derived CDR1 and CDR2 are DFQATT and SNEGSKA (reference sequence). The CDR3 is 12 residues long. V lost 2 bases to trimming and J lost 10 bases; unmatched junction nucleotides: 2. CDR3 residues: CSARLAGAEQFF. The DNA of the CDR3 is TGCAGTGCTAGACTAGCGGGAGCCGAGCAGTTCTTC.

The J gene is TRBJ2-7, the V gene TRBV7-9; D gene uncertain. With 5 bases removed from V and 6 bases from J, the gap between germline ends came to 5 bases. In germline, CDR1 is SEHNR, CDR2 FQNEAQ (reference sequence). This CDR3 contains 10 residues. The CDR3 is CASSISEQYF. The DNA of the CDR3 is TGTGCCAGCAGCATTAGCGAGCAGTACTTC.

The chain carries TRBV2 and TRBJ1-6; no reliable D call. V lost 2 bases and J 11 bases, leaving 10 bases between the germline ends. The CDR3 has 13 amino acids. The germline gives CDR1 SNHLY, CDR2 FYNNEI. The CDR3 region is CASSENPGTPLHF. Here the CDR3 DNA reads TGTGCCAGCAGTGAAAATCCGGGAACACCCCTCCACTTT.

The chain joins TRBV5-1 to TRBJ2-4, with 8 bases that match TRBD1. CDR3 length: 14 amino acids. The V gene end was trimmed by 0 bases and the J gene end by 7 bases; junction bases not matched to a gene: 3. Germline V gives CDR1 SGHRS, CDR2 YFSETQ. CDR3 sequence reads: CASSLGTGKNIQYF. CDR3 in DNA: TGCGCCAGCAGCTTGGGGACAGGGAAGAACATTCAGTACTTC.

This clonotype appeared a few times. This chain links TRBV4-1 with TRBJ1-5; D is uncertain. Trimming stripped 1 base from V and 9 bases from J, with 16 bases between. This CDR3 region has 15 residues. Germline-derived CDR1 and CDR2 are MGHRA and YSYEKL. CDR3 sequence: CASSQVSAGQRPQHF. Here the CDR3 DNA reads TGCGCCAGCAGCCAAGTATCGGCAGGCCAAAGGCCCCAGCATTTT.

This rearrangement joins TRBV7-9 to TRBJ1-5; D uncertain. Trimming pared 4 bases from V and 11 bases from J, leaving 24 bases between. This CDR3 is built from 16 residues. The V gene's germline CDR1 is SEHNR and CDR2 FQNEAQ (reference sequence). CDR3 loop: CASSSIYPGGVATQHF. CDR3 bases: TGTGCCAGCAGCTCGATATATCCGGGCGGCGTGGCTACCCAGCATTTT.

The DNA of the CDR3 is TGTGCCAGCAGTTACGGACAGGGGCGGGCTAATGAAAAACTGTTTTTT. Translated: CASSYGQGRANEKLFF. V gene TRBV6-5 combines with J gene TRBJ1-4, with 9 bases matching TRBD1. This CDR3 has 16 residues. CDR1 and CDR2 (germline): MNHEY, SVGAGI. V dropped 2 bases and J dropped 3; count of bases not matched to a gene: 4.

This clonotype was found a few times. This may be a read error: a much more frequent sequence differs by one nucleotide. The CDR3 bases are TGTGTCACAACCTACAATGAGCAGTACTTC. Amino acid sequence: CVTTYNEQYF. The chain employs TRBV2 and TRBJ2-1, with D unclear. Near its end, the DNA agrees better with TRBJ2-7, so the J call may be wrong. Germline V gives CDR1 SNHLY, CDR2 FYNNEI. The CDR3 has 10 residues.

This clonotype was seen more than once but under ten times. Written as DNA, the CDR3 is TGTGCCAGCAGTGACCGGACTGCCCCATACGAGCAGTACTTC. This translates into CASSDRTAPYEQYF. The chain joins TRBV6-1 to TRBJ2-7; D perhaps matches TRBD2 (5 bases). The CDR3 spans 14 residues. V was shortened by 3 bases and J by 4 bases, with 13 bases between the two germline ends. Germline V gene lookup returns CDR1 MNHNS and CDR2 SASEGT.

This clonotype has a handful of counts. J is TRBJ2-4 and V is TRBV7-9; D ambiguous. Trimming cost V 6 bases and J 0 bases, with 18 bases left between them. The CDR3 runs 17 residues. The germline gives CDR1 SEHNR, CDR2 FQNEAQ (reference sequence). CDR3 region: CASSHIKERLAKNIQYF. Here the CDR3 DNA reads TGTGCCAGCAGTCATATAAAGGAAAGGTTAGCCAAAAACATTCAGTACTTC.

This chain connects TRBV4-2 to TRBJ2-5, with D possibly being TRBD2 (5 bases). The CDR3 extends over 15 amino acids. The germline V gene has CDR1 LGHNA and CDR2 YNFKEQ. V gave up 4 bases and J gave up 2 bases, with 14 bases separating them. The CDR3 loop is CASSLNRGDQETQYF. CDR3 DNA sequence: TGTGCCAGCAGCCTAAACCGGGGTGATCAAGAGACCCAGTACTTC.

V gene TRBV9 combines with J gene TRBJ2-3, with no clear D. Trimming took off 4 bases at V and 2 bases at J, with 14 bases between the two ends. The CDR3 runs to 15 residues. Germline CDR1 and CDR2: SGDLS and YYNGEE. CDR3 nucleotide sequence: TGTGCCAGCAGCCCCCATGGGGTAGTCACAGATACGCAGTATTTT. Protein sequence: CASSPHGVVTDTQYF. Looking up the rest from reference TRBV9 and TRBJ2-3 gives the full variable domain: DSGVTQTPKHLITATGQRVTLRCSPRSGDLSVYWYQQSLDQGLQFLIQYYNGEERAKGNILERFSAQQFPDLHSELNLSSLELGDSALYFCASSPHGVVTDTQYFGPGTRLTVL.

The CDR3 region is CASSSGLGRLDEQFF. The CDR3 bases are TGTGCCAGCAGCTCAGGACTAGGCCGGCTCGATGAGCAGTTCTTC. V and J are TRBV7-2 and TRBJ2-1; TRBD2 agrees at 7 bases. Germline lookup yields CDR1 SGHTA and CDR2 FQGNSA. J was trimmed by 8 bases and V by 4 bases; bases with no gene match: 11. The length of the CDR3 is 15 residues.

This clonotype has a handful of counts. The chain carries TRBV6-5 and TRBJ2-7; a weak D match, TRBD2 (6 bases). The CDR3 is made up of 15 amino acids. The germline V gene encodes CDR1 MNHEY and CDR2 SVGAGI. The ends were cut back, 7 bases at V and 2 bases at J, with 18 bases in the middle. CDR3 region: CASTPSVGLPYEQYF. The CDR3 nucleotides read TGTGCCAGCACCCCCAGCGTGGGACTCCCCTACGAGCAGTACTTC.

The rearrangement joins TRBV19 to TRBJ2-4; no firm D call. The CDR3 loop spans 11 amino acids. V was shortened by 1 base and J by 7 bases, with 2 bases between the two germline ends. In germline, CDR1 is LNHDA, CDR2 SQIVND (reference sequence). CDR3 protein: CASSIGNIQYF. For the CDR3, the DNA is TGTGCCAGTAGTATAGGGAACATTCAGTACTTC.

As DNA, the CDR3 is TGTGCCAGCAGCTCCGAGCGACAGAATCCCCTTAGGGGCATTCAGTACTTC. Protein product: CASSSERQNPLRGIQYF. The rearrangement links TRBV7-9 to TRBJ2-4; weak D call: TRBD1 (5 bases). Per germline, CDR1 SEHNR and CDR2 FQNEAQ (reference sequence). The CDR3 consists of 17 residues. Trimming removed 4 bases at V and 9 bases at J, with 25 bases between.

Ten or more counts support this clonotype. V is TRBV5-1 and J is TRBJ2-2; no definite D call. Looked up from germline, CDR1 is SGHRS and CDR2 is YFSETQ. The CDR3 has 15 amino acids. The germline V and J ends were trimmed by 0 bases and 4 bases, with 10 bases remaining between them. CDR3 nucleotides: TGCGCCAGCAGCTTGGGTAATAGCCTCACCGGGGAGCTGTTTTTT. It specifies CASSLGNSLTGELFF.

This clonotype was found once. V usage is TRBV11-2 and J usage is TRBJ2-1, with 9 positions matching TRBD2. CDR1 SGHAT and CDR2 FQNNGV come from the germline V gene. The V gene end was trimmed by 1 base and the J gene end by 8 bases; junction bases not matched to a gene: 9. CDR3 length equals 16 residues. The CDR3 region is CASSLGLREGVDEQFF. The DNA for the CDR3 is TGTGCCAGCAGCTTAGGCCTGCGGGAGGGTGTTGATGAGCAGTTCTTC. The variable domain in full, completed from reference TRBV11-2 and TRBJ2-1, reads EAGVAQSPRYKIIEKRQSVAFWCNPISGHATLYWYQQILGQGPKLLIQFQNNGVVDDSQLPKDRFSAERLKGVDSTLKIQPAKLEDSAVYLCASSLGLREGVDEQFFGPGTRLTVL.